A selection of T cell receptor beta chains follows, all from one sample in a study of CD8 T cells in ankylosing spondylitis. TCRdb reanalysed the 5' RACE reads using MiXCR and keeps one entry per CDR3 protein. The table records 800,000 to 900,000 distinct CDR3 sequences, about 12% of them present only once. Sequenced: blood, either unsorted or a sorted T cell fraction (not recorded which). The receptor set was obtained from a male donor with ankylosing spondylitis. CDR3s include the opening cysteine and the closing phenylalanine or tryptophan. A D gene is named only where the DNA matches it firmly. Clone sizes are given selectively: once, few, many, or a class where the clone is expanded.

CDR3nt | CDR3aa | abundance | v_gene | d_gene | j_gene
TGCAGTGCTAGCCCAGGGCAAGAGACCCAGTACTTC | CSASPGQETQYF | many | TRBV20-1 | NA | TRBJ2-5
TGTGCCAGCAGCTTACGGGGCCAACTGGGTTACAATGAGCAGTTCTTC | CASSLRGQLGYNEQFF | NA | TRBV7-8 | NA | TRBJ2-1
TGCGCCAGCCAGGAGCCCTCAAGCACAGATACGCAGTATTTT | CASQEPSSTDTQYF | few | TRBV5-1 | NA | TRBJ2-3
TGCGCCAGCAGCTTCAGATACGGACAGGAAGTCAACTATGGCTACACCTTC | CASSFRYGQEVNYGYTF | few | TRBV5-1 | TRBD1 | TRBJ1-2
TGCGCCAGCAGCTTTATGAGCGTCCAAGAGACCCAGTACTTC | CASSFMSVQETQYF | many | TRBV5-1 | NA | TRBJ2-5
TGTGCCTGGAGTCTGGGGCGAGGGGCTTTCTTT | CAWSLGRGAFF | few | TRBV30 | NA | TRBJ1-1
TGTGCCAGCAGCTGGGGGTGGGCGGGGGGCGCCTACGAGCAGTACTTC | CASSWGWAGGAYEQYF | NA | TRBV5-6 | TRBD2 | TRBJ2-7
TGCGCCAGCAGCTCACCAGACAGGCAGGACACTGAAGCTTTCTTT | CASSSPDRQDTEAFF | NA | TRBV4-1 | NA | TRBJ1-1
TGCGCCAGCAGCACCGGACAGGGCTACACTGAAGCTTTCTTT | CASSTGQGYTEAFF | many | TRBV5-1 | TRBD1 | TRBJ1-1
TGCAGTGCTAGAGGACAGGGGTTCTACGAGCAGTACTTC | CSARGQGFYEQYF | many | TRBV20-1 | TRBD1 | TRBJ2-7
TGCAGTGCTAGTTTTACCGGGACAGGGACCTACGAGCAGTACTTC | CSASFTGTGTYEQYF | NA | TRBV20-1 | TRBD1 | TRBJ2-7
TGCAGTGCTAGAGATAGTTCCGTCGCTAGCGGAACCCAAGAGACCCAGTACTTC | CSARDSSVASGTQETQYF | NA | TRBV20-1 | TRBD2 | TRBJ2-5
TGTGCCAGCAGTAACAACAGGAACACTGAAGCTTTCTTT | CASSNNRNTEAFF | NA | TRBV6-5 | NA | TRBJ1-1
TGCGCCAGCACTCCCGGGACAGGAAACTACGAGCAGTACTTC | CASTPGTGNYEQYF | NA | TRBV5-1 | TRBD1 | TRBJ2-7
TGTGCCAGCAGCCCACGGGACAGGGGCCCAGAGACCCAGTACTTC | CASSPRDRGPETQYF | NA | TRBV5-6 | TRBD1 | TRBJ2-5
TGCGCCAGCCGCTGGTTCGGGGGGGCAACTAATGAAAAACTGTTTTTT | CASRWFGGATNEKLFF | NA | TRBV5-1 | NA | TRBJ1-4
TGTGCCAGCAGTTCCCCACCGTACGAGCAGTACTTC | CASSSPPYEQYF | few | TRBV28 | NA | TRBJ2-7
TGCAGTGCTAGAGTTAGCGGGCGGGCACCCGGGGAGACCCAGTACTTC | CSARVSGRAPGETQYF | NA | TRBV20-1 | TRBD2 | TRBJ2-5